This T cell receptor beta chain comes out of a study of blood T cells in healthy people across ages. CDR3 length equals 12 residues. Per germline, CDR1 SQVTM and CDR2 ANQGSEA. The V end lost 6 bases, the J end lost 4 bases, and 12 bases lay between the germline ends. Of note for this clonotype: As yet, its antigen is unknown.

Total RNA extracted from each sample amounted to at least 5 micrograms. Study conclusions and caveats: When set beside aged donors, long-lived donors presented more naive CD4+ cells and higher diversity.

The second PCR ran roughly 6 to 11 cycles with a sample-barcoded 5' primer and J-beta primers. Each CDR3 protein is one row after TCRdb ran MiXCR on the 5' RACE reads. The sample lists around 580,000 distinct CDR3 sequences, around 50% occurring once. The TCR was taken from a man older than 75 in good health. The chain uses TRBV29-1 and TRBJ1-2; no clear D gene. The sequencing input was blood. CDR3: CSVAGLSYGYTF. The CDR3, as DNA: TGCAGCGTCGCCGGACTGTCCTATGGCTACACCTTC.